The TCR beta chain described here comes from a study of blood T cell repertoires in COVID-19. Authors' processing steps: Amplification with reference gene primers provided the estimates of nucleated cell counts. Only in-frame clones appear in the TCRdb table, and some are missing; sequencing was by immunoSEQ multiplex PCR. For V, J and clone size, that table is used; D and trimming come from the DNA. The sample lists about 310,000 clones, around nine tenths occurring once. The cohort comprised adults aged about 18 to 89 years residing in under 30 US areas. The recovered donors of Cohort 3 showed two negative PCRs, clearance, or symptom resolution. The material sequenced was PBMCs or T cells enriched from blood (not recorded which). The receptor comes from a woman aged 40 to 50 who had recovered from COVID-19.

The CDR3 bases are TGTGCCAGCAGCCAAGATGAGGGTCACGAGCAGTACTTC. Translated: CASSQDEGHEQYF. The J gene is TRBJ2-7, the V gene TRBV3-1 (or the pseudogene TRBV3-2); possible D gene TRBD2, 5 bases. The V gene's germline CDR1 is LGHDT and CDR2 YNNKEL (reference sequence). This CDR3 is 13 amino acids long. Trimming cost V 0 bases and J 5 bases, with 8 bases left between them.